The clone carrying this T cell receptor beta chain was detected a few times. This sample was taken from a study of blood T cell repertoires in COVID-19. V lost 3 bases and J lost 3; bases outside the gene matches: 2. CDR1 and CDR2 from the germline V gene are SGHNT and YYREEE (reference sequence). CDR3 length: 15 residues. Sequencing used immunoSEQ multiplex PCR; TCRdb keeps in-frame clones, though not all of them. The sample gives more than 100,000 clones, about 81% of which show up once; roughly 15% is in the top ten. The genes are TRBV5-4 and TRBJ2-1; 11 bases match TRBD1. Sequencing used peripheral blood. This TCR derives from a woman of 80 years or more with acute or convalescent COVID-19. The CDR3 nucleotides read TGTGCCAGCAGCTCCGGGACAGGGGGCTACAATGAGCAGTTCTTC. This encodes CASSSGTGGYNEQFF. Together with reference TRBV5-4 and TRBJ2-1, the CDR3 gives the full variable domain: ETGVTQSPTHLIKTRGQQVTLRCSSQSGHNTVSWYQQALGQGPQFIFQYYREEENGRGNFPPRFSGLQFPNYSSELNVNALELDDSALYLCASSSGTGGYNEQFFGPGTRLTVL.